The sequence of this TCR beta chain was determined in a study of PD-1 blockade in classical Hodgkin lymphoma. Broader study findings: Individuals initiating nivolumab under 1 year after ASCT were excluded.

The method was immunoSEQ multiplex PCR; TCRdb's version includes in-frame clones alone and lacks a portion of them. The sample has just under 20,000 clones; about 87% are singletons. Time point of the sample: cycle 4 day 1 (C4D1), after five to seven weeks of nivolumab. Every one of the patients relapsed after autologous stem cell transplantation (brentuximab vedotin exposure was variable). Isolation of CD8+ T cells from thawed PBMCs used magnetic negative selection. This clone has a single count. Its antigen is undetermined. In germline, CDR1 is SEHNR, CDR2 FQNEAQ (reference sequence). Trimming removed 5 bases from V and 0 bases from J; junction bases left unmatched: 4. CDR3 length equals 15 residues.

The rearrangement links TRBV7-9 to TRBJ2-1; the match to TRBD2 covers 7 bases. The TCR was taken from a human donor with classical Hodgkin lymphoma. Sequenced material: CD8+ T cells from blood, taken before the fourth cycle of nivolumab. The CDR3 nucleotides are TGTGCCAGCAGCCCAAGACTAGCCTCCTACAATGAGCAGTTCTTC. Translated: CASSPRLASYNEQFF.